Listed below are T cell receptor beta chains from one sample, sequenced in a study of regulatory T cells in long-lasting Graves disease. MiXCR, run by TCRdb on the multiplex PCR reads, gives a single entry per CDR3 protein. The table records over 450,000 distinct CDR3 sequences, around 12% of them present only once. These sequences were also reported in another study, on T cells in Graves' hyperthyroidism and ophthalmopathy.

This specimen was peripheral blood mononuclear cells (PBMCs), taken at new diagnosis, from a patient treated with antithyroid drugs. The source is a woman in her thirties with Graves disease. Both conserved end residues are part of each CDR3. D genes are given only for firm matches. Expanded clones are given a class, and other clones once, few, many or no size at all.

j_call v_call d_call clone_size cdr3_nt cdr3_aa
TRBJ2-7 TRBV28 NA many TGTGCCAGCAGTGCTTATCCCGGGAGTCCCTACGAGCAGTACTTC CASSAYPGSPYEQYF
TRBJ1-5 TRBV12-3/TRBV12-4 NA many TGTGCCAGCAGTTTCGGTGGCCCGCGGCATCAGCCCCAGCATTTT CASSFGGPRHQPQHF
TRBJ2-1 TRBV27 NA many TGTGCCAGCAGTTTTACAGGGGGGGTGAATGAGCAGTTCTTC CASSFTGGVNEQFF
TRBJ1-5 TRBV19 NA few TGTGCCAGTAGCAAGGGGGAGTCAAGCAATCAGCCCCAGCATTTT CASSKGESSNQPQHF
TRBJ2-7 TRBV11-2 TRBD2 many TGTGCCAGCAGCTTCCCCGTGCGTGGTAGCGGGAGGGCCTTGGGGGAGCAGTACTTC CASSFPVRGSGRALGEQYF
TRBJ1-1 TRBV29-1 NA many TGCAGCGTTCTGGCGGCAATGAACACTGAAGCTTTCTTT CSVLAAMNTEAFF
TRBJ2-5 TRBV28 NA many TGTGCCAGCCTAGACAGGACTTACCAAGAGACCCAGTACTTC CASLDRTYQETQYF
TRBJ2-1 TRBV4-1 TRBD2 NA TGCGCCAGCAGCCAACCTACAGCGGGAGGTAATGAGCAGTTCTTC CASSQPTAGGNEQFF
TRBJ2-5 TRBV11-2 NA NA TGTGCCAGCAGCACCCGGGGCCAGATACAAGAGACCCAGTACTTC CASSTRGQIQETQYF
TRBJ1-6 TRBV30 NA many TGTGCCTGGAGGTTAGAGGGTCCACCCCTCCACTTT CAWRLEGPPLHF
TRBJ2-1 TRBV5-6 TRBD1 NA TGTGCCAGCAGCCCACACAGGGGCGTGGGAACGATGGATGAGCAGTTCTTC CASSPHRGVGTMDEQFF
TRBJ1-1 TRBV29-1 TRBD1 NA TGCAGCGTTGAATTAGGACAGGGGGCGGGTGAAGCTTTCTTT CSVELGQGAGEAFF
TRBJ1-6 TRBV9 NA few TGTGCCAGCAGCGTAGATTTCCGGGCTTCACCCCTCCACTTT CASSVDFRASPLHF
TRBJ2-1 TRBV18 NA many TGTGCCAGCTCACCCACTCGGAACTACAATGAGCAGTTCTTC CASSPTRNYNEQFF
TRBJ1-6 TRBV19 NA few TGTGCCAGTAGTCCCACCTCGGGTTCACCCCTCCACTTT CASSPTSGSPLHF
TRBJ2-7 TRBV2 NA many TGTGCCAGCAGTGAAGGAATCCAGGCGGGATGGTACGAGCAGTACTTC CASSEGIQAGWYEQYF
TRBJ2-1 TRBV29-1 TRBD2 many TGCAGCGTCCGCCGGGGGAGGGAAGATGAGCAGTTCTTC CSVRRGREDEQFF
TRBJ2-7 TRBV15 NA NA TGTGTCACCAGCAGAGACCCGGGAGCCTACGAGCAGTACTTC CVTSRDPGAYEQYF
TRBJ1-2 TRBV7-2 NA few TGTGCCAGCAGCTTAGACCCGGACAGCTATGGCTACACCTTC CASSLDPDSYGYTF
TRBJ2-1 TRBV12-5 NA few TGTGCTAGTGGTTTGCCCCATATCGGCGGAGTTGGGCGGTTCTTC CASGLPHIGGVGRFF
TRBJ2-7 TRBV10-3 NA many TGTGCCATTTCGGAAAATCGATACGGGTCTGGCGAGCAGTACTTC CAISENRYGSGEQYF
TRBJ2-1 TRBV20-1 TRBD2 many TGCAGTGCTCATACTAGCGGGAGGGCGGGCAATGAGCAGTTCTTC CSAHTSGRAGNEQFF
TRBJ1-1 TRBV25-1 NA few TGTGCCAGCAGTGAATGGGGACTCACTGAAGCTTTCTTT CASSEWGLTEAFF
TRBJ2-4 TRBV28 TRBD2 many TGTGCCAGCACCACGGGGGGGATAAACATTCAGTACTTC CASTTGGINIQYF
TRBJ2-7 TRBV10-3 NA NA TGTGCCATCAGTGAGTTGGCAATGGGCTCCTACGAGCAGTACTTC CAISELAMGSYEQYF
TRBJ2-3 TRBV28 NA many TGTGCCACCGACATTGGGGGGGCCGGCACAGATACGCAGTATTTT CATDIGGAGTDTQYF